This T cell receptor beta chain appears in the sequencing data of a study of spatial heterogeneity in lung cancer. Regarding the study as a whole: Tracking of tumor mutation counts was seen in expanded intratumoral alpha and beta TCR counts.

Individually, TCR cDNA molecules were each labelled with a unique molecular identifier. From the 5' RACE reads, TCRdb called clonotypes with MiXCR, one entry per CDR3 protein. The sample includes about 15,000 distinct CDR3 sequences, 6.5% to 8% of them seen just once. The time point here: sample taken at primary tumor resection. There are many counts of this clonotype. Its antigen is unknown. V lost 3 bases to trimming and J lost 4 bases, with 10 bases between them. The CDR3 runs to 14 residues. The V gene's germline CDR1 is SGHKS and CDR2 YYEKEE (reference sequence). This sequence originates from a male donor with early-stage non-small cell lung cancer. The sample was lung tumor tissue, taken at surgery. The chain is built from TRBV5-5 and TRBJ2-2; D gene unclear. CDR3 region: CASSWDPGTGELFF. The DNA for the CDR3 is TGTGCCAGCAGCTGGGATCCTGGCACCGGGGAGCTGTTTTTT.